These 8 T cell receptor beta chains came from one sample sequenced in a study of blood T cell repertoires in COVID-19 (dated by TCRdb to 2020 to 2022). The library relied on the immunoSEQ multiplex PCR assay. The source is immuneACCESS, and TCRdb retained only in-frame sequences with V and J called. Part of the clones is not carried over; for the studies checked, unresolved V genes explain less than half of this, and the remainder is unexplained. The sample yields around 76,000 clones; more than 70% were counted once. The biggest ten clones account for under 6% of the sample. Source material: peripheral blood. The receptors derive from a man older than 75 with acute or convalescent COVID-19.

This clone showed up just a few times. The V gene is TRBV6-5, the J gene TRBJ1-2, with TRBD1 matching over 10 bases. The germline gives CDR1 MNHEY, CDR2 SVGAGI. The CDR3 contains 14 residues. V trimming: 4 bases; J trimming: 10 bases; junction bases outside the gene matches: 9. The CDR3 DNA reads as TGTGCCAGCAGTTCGACAGGGGGCGTCTTCGTCTACACCTTC. This sequence encodes CASSSTGGVFVYTF.

The chain couples TRBV2 to TRBJ2-5; 7 bases align to TRBD2. The ends lost 4 bases at V and 1 base at J; junction bases unmatched: 3. CDR1 and CDR2 (germline): SNHLY, FYNNEI. The CDR3 spans 14 residues. CDR3 region: CASSGRLAQETQYF. The CDR3 nucleotides read TGTGCCAGCAGTGGCAGACTAGCCCAAGAGACCCAGTACTTC.

The chain links TRBV5-1 to TRBJ1-2, with D possibly being TRBD1 (5 bases). V shed 4 bases and J shed 6 bases, with 16 bases lying between them. This CDR3 contains 14 residues. CDR1 and CDR2 from the germline V gene are SGHRS and YFSETQ. The CDR3 here is CASSPQESVDGYTF. In nucleotides, the CDR3 is TGCGCCAGCAGCCCACAGGAAAGTGTGGATGGCTACACCTTC.

The chain combines TRBV11-3 with TRBJ2-3, with TRBD2 matching over 14 bases. The V gene end was trimmed by 0 bases and the J gene end by 1 base; junction bases not matched to a gene: 0. The CDR3 runs 17 residues. Looked up from germline, CDR1 is SGHNT and CDR2 is YENEEA. CDR3 sequence reads: CASSLETSGGGTDTQYF. The CDR3 DNA follows: TGTGCCAGCAGCTTAGAGACTAGCGGGGGGGGCACAGATACGCAGTATTTT.

This clone has only a few counts. This rearrangement joins TRBV5-4 to TRBJ2-5; 7 bases fit TRBD2. The V gene end was trimmed by 0 bases and the J gene end by 2 bases; junction bases not matched to a gene: 13. Germline V gene data show CDR1 as SGHNT and CDR2 as YYREEE (reference sequence). This CDR3 spans 18 amino acids. CDR3 coding DNA: TGTGCCAGCAGCTTGGTGGTCGTCGCGGGGGTGAGGCAAGAGACCCAGTACTTC. Translation: CASSLVVVAGVRQETQYF.

V gene TRBV5-1 combines with J gene TRBJ2-1; 9 positions agree with TRBD2. The CDR3 runs to 17 residues. The germline V gene has CDR1 SGHRS and CDR2 YFSETQ. V shed 4 bases and J 4 bases; nucleotides not matched to a gene: 12. The CDR3 loop reads CASSRIEVAGGYNEQFF. The CDR3 DNA sequence: TGCGCCAGCAGCCGCATAGAAGTCGCGGGAGGGTACAATGAGCAGTTCTTC.

The CDR3 loop reads CASSPPFSGPNTGELFF. CDR3 DNA: TGTGCCAGCTCACCACCGTTTAGCGGGCCGAACACCGGGGAGCTGTTTTTT. This sequence joins TRBV18 and TRBJ2-2, with 7 positions matching TRBD2. Looked up from germline, CDR1 is KGHSH and CDR2 is LQKENI. Trimming removed 0 bases from V and 0 bases from J; junction bases left unmatched: 4. CDR3 length equals 17 residues.

V usage is TRBV30 and J usage is TRBJ1-5; TRBD1 might be the D (6 bases). This CDR3 comprises 14 residues. Germline V CDR1 and CDR2: GTSNPN, SVGIG (reference sequence). The ends were cut back, 2 bases at V and 7 bases at J, with 15 bases in the middle. The chain's CDR3 is CAWSRLQGGQPQHF. CDR3 bases: TGTGCCTGGAGTAGGTTACAGGGCGGACAGCCCCAGCATTTT.